The source of this T cell receptor (beta chain) is a study of blood T cell repertoires in COVID-19. Germline V gene data show CDR1 as MNHNS and CDR2 as SASEGT. The CDR3 has 15 amino acids. The germline V and J ends were trimmed by 1 base and 1 base, with 7 bases remaining between them. The assay was immunoSEQ multiplex PCR, and TCRdb's table has in-frame clones only and misses some. Among approximately 84,000 clones, almost 80% were seen once, and the ten largest hold 15% to 20%. This receptor was identified in a human donor in a cohort sampled during active COVID-19. The sequenced material came from peripheral blood. The rearrangement uses TRBV6-1 and TRBJ2-2; D may be TRBD2 (5 bases). CDR3 in amino acids: CASSEGGGNTGELFF. The DNA for the CDR3 is TGTGCCAGCAGTGAAGGAGGAGGGAACACCGGGGAGCTGTTTTTT.